This is a list of T cell receptor beta chains from one sample in a study of shared clonotypes between healthy human individuals. The repertoire was sequenced with immunoSEQ multiplex PCR; TCRdb's copy has only in-frame clones and lacks some. There are under 1,100,000 clones in the sample; roughly 75% occur only once, and about 1.5% lies in the top ten. Input material: memory CD4+ T cells sorted from blood. These receptor sequences come from a man between 18 and 29 years old in good health. The CDR3 runs from the conserved cysteine through the conserved F or W. Fields, in order: V gene, CDR3 protein.

v_call: TRBV30
cdr3_aa: CASSPTGQIGNTIYF

v_call: TRBV9
cdr3_aa: CASSVGAGENQPQHF

v_call: TRBV2
cdr3_aa: CASSEQGREGYTF

v_call: TRBV19
cdr3_aa: CASSIGTKNTEAFF

v_call: TRBV18
cdr3_aa: CASSPVAFDEQYF

v_call: TRBV19
cdr3_aa: CASSMWGTDQPQHF

v_call: TRBV5-1
cdr3_aa: CASSLAGADSPNSPLHF

v_call: TRBV25-1
cdr3_aa: CASSVAGLYEQYF

v_call: TRBV28
cdr3_aa: CASSRGQWNTEAFF

v_call: TRBV6-5
cdr3_aa: CASSYEQGSTEAFF

v_call: TRBV6-5
cdr3_aa: CASSKAGQTNYGYTF

v_call: TRBV7-2
cdr3_aa: CASSLAPDGSYEQYF

v_call: TRBV9
cdr3_aa: CASSAPPSQNLGELFF

v_call: TRBV7-3
cdr3_aa: CASSLGPSGYTQYF

v_call: TRBV4-1
cdr3_aa: CASSQRTTDTQYF

v_call: TRBV19
cdr3_aa: CASSERTGGNYGYTF

v_call: TRBV2
cdr3_aa: CASSDDRGKVRDNSPLHF

v_call: TRBV6-7
cdr3_aa: CASSYPKWDRDYNEQFF

v_call: TRBV14
cdr3_aa: CASSLISISRFLLNQPQHF

v_call: TRBV5-1
cdr3_aa: CASSSSGLAGDEQYF